This T cell receptor beta chain was identified during a study of T cell responses to AZD1222 COVID-19 vaccine. Comment on this clone: Antigen specificity is unknown.

The CDR3 length is 14 residues. CDR1 and CDR2 (germline): MGHRA, YSYEKL. Trimming took off 1 base at V and 7 bases at J, with 11 bases between the two ends. Overall study findings and caveats: The CD4 TCRs associated with vaccination extended across spike and predominated at 160-218 and 743-854. The number of AZD1222 recipients seropositive at baseline was only five or six. Rises in breadth and depth of Spike-specific TCRs came after two AZD1222 doses.

Produced via immunoSEQ multiplex PCR; TCRdb's table is partial and in-frame only. The data contain 150,000 or so clones, 86% of them singletons. The source of this sequence is an adult in good health. Source: peripheral blood, taken on day 0 of MenACWY control vaccination. The V gene is TRBV4-1, the J gene TRBJ2-1; D possibly corresponds to TRBD1 (5 bases). CDR3: CASSQVPGSNEQFF. For the CDR3, the DNA is TGCGCCAGCAGCCAAGTGCCAGGGTCTAATGAGCAGTTCTTC.